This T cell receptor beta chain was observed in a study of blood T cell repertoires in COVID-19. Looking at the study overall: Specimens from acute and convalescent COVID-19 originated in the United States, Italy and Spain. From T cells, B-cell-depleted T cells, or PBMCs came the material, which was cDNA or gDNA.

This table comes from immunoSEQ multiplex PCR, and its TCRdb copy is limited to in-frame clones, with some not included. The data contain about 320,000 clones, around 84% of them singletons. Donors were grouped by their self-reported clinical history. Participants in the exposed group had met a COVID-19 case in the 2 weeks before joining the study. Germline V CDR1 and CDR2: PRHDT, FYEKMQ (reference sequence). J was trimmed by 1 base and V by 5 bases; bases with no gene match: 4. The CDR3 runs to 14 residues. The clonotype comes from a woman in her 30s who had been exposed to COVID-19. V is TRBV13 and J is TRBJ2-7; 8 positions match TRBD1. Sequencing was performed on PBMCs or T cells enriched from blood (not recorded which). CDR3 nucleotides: TGTGCCAGCAGCCTTCGACAGGGGTCCTACGAGCAGTACTTC. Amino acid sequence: CASSLRQGSYEQYF. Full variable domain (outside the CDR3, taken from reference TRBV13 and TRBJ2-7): AAGVIQSPRHLIKEKRETATLKCYPIPRHDTVYWYQQGPGQDPQFLISFYEKMQSDKGSIPDRFSAQQFSDYHSELNMSSLELGDSALYFCASSLRQGSYEQYFGPGTRLTVT.